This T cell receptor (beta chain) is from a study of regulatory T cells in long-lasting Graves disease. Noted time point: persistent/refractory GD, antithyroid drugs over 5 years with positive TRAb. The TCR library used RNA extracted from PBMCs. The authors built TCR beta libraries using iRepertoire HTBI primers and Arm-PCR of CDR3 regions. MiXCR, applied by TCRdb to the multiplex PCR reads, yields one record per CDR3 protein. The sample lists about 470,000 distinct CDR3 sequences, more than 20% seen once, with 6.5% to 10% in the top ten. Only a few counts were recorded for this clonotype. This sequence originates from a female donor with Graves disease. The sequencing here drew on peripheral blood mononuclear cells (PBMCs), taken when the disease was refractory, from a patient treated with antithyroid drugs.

The CDR3 DNA follows: TGTGCCAGCAGCGACGGGAGGGAACAGCCCCAGCATTTT. This codes for CASSDGREQPQHF. The chain recombines TRBV6-2 or TRBV6-3 with TRBJ1-5; D is unresolved. Germline V gene lookup returns CDR1 MNHEY and CDR2 SVGEGT. V was clipped by 6 bases and J by 7 bases, with 13 bases between them. This CDR3 has 13 amino acids.